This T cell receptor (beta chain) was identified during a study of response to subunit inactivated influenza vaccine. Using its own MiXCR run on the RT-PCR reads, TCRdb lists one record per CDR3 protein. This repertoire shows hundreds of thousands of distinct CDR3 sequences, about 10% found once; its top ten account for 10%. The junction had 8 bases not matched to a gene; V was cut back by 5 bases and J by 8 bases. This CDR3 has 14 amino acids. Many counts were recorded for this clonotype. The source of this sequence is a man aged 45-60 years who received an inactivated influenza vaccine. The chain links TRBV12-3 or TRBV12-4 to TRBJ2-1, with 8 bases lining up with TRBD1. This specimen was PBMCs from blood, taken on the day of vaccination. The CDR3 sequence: CASSKTGGGYEQFF. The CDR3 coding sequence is TGTGCCAGCAGTAAAACAGGGGGTGGGTATGAGCAGTTCTTC.